The 4 T cell receptor beta chains presented below share a single source sample, sequenced in a study of blood T cell repertoires in COVID-19. Clones were sequenced by immunoSEQ multiplex PCR, and TCRdb holds only the in-frame ones, with some missing. The repertoire consists of 150,000 to 200,000 clones, with roughly 76% occurring once and the leading ten covering about 9%. What was sequenced was peripheral blood. These receptors were collected from a woman in her fifties or sixties with active or convalescent COVID-19.

This clone was observed a handful of times. At the DNA level, this CDR3 is encoded by other sequences in the same sample as well. The genes are TRBV27 and TRBJ1-1; possible D gene TRBD1, 5 bases. Germline V CDR1 and CDR2: MNHEY, SMNVEV (reference sequence). This CDR3 is built from 13 residues. V was pared by 2 bases and J by 1 base, with 5 bases between. CDR3 in DNA: TGTGCCAGCAGTTTAAGGGGGAACACTGAAGCTTTCTTT. This codes for CASSLRGNTEAFF.

The genes are TRBV2 and TRBJ1-5; D is uncertain. With 3 bases removed from V and 6 bases from J, the gap between germline ends came to 12 bases. The germline V gene has CDR1 SNHLY and CDR2 FYNNEI. This CDR3 has 14 residues. The CDR3 is CASSESRQSQPQHF. In nucleotides, the CDR3 is TGTGCCAGCAGTGAGAGCAGGCAGAGTCAGCCCCAGCATTTT.

This chain uses TRBV27 with TRBJ1-5; the match to TRBD1 covers 7 bases. Looked up from germline, CDR1 is MNHEY and CDR2 is SMNVEV (reference sequence). CDR3 length: 13 residues. The J segment lost 6 bases and the V segment lost 4 bases, leaving 3 bases of the junction unmatched. The CDR3 spells CASSYRGSQPQHF. In nucleotides, the CDR3 is TGTGCCAGCAGTTACAGGGGAAGTCAGCCCCAGCATTTT.

This clone was observed a few times. This rearrangement joins TRBV11-2 to TRBJ2-1; no firm D call. The CDR3 totals 15 residues. V dropped 2 bases and J dropped 0 bases, with 8 bases sitting between them. Per germline, CDR1 SGHAT and CDR2 FQNNGV. The CDR3 DNA reads as TGTGCCAGCAGCTTATTCAGTACCTCCTACAATGAGCAGTTCTTC. It translates to CASSLFSTSYNEQFF.